The 14 T cell receptor beta chains presented below share a single source sample, sequenced in a study of beta chain features in type 1 diabetes. Study results and limitations: Among all four CD4+ subsets, Type 1 diabetes patients had TCRB CDR3s that were moderately but significantly shorter.

Investigators reverse transcribed all isolated RNA, so they sequenced expressed TCRB transcripts. Repertoires were generated with immunoSEQ multiplex PCR, while TCRdb's copy carries only in-frame clones and drops some. This table holds under 350,000 clones, 24% found once. Their specific antigens are unknown. Material: naive CD4+ T cells from blood. These receptors were collected from a woman aged 25 to 39 with type 1 diabetes.

The chain links TRBV7-9 to TRBJ2-2, with TRBD2 as a possible D gene (6 bases). This CDR3 contains 14 residues. The germline V gene has CDR1 SEHNR and CDR2 FQNEAQ (reference sequence). The V end lost 5 bases, the J end lost 2 bases, and 9 bases lay between the germline ends. CDR3 nucleotides: TGTGCCAGCAGCCGCGGGGTCAACACCGGGGAGCTGTTTTTT. This sequence encodes CASSRGVNTGELFF.

This clone was seen a handful of times. The V gene is TRBV30, the J gene TRBJ2-3; unclear D gene. Germline CDR1 is GTSNPN and CDR2 is SVGIG (reference sequence). The CDR3 length is 14 residues. Trimming took off 0 bases at V and 3 bases at J, with 10 bases between the two ends. Here the CDR3 reads CAWSVGASTDTQYF. CDR3 sequence (DNA): TGTGCCTGGAGTGTAGGAGCAAGTACAGATACGCAGTATTTT.

The chain employs TRBV18 and TRBJ2-4, with D possibly matching TRBD1 (6 bases). The CDR3 totals 15 residues. Looked up from germline, CDR1 is KGHSH and CDR2 is LQKENI. Trimming cost V 2 bases and J 4 bases, with 12 bases left between them. The CDR3 DNA sequence: TGTGCCAGCTCACCAAACAGGGCCAAGAAAAACATTCAGTACTTC. Its translation is CASSPNRAKKNIQYF.

This clone was observed a handful of times. The V and J genes are TRBV4-1 and TRBJ2-4; TRBD1 matches 11 bases. Germline CDR1 is MGHRA and CDR2 is YSYEKL. There are 16 residues in the CDR3. V lost 4 bases to trimming and J lost 4 bases; unmatched junction nucleotides: 6. The CDR3 protein is CASSPGQGAGKNIQYF. The CDR3 bases are TGCGCCAGCAGCCCTGGACAGGGGGCAGGGAAAAACATTCAGTACTTC.

The chain uses TRBV30 and TRBJ1-1, with D unresolved. The CDR3 loop spans 13 amino acids. CDR1 GTSNPN and CDR2 SVGIG come from the germline V gene (reference sequence). V was pared by 2 bases and J by 0 bases, with 7 bases between. CDR3 region: CAWSPLMNTEAFF. CDR3 nucleotide sequence: TGTGCCTGGAGTCCTTTAATGAACACTGAAGCTTTCTTT.

The DNA of the CDR3 is TGCAGCGTTGATGGGTGGGCCACTGAAGCTTTCTTT. Translating it yields CSVDGWATEAFF. This chain links TRBV29-1 with TRBJ1-1; D gene unclear. The V end was cut by 3 bases, the J end by 4 bases, with 9 bases between. The CDR3 has 12 residues. The germline V gene has CDR1 SQVTM and CDR2 ANQGSEA.

The rearrangement links TRBV27 to TRBJ2-3; TRBD2 matches at 10 bases. CDR1 is MNHEY, CDR2 SMNVEV, per germline (reference sequence). CDR3 size: 15 residues. Germline trimming cut 6 bases from V and 0 bases from J; bases unmatched to any gene: 3. The CDR3 region has the DNA TGTGCCAGCAGCGTTAGCGGGAGGAGCACAGATACGCAGTATTTT. It codes for CASSVSGRSTDTQYF.

The chain carries TRBV7-9 and TRBJ2-7; 7 nucleotides agree with TRBD1. The germline CDR1 and CDR2 sequences are SEHNR and FQNEAQ (reference sequence). Trimming at V came to 4 bases and at J to 2 bases, leaving 5 bases not matched to a gene. The CDR3 is 14 amino acids. In DNA, the CDR3 is TGTGCCAGCAGCTCCCTCGGACAGGCCTACGAGCAGTACTTC. It specifies CASSSLGQAYEQYF.

This clone was recorded a few times. The CDR3 loop is CASKWGRTTDTQYF. As DNA, the CDR3 is TGTGCCAGCAAGTGGGGCAGGACCACAGATACGCAGTATTTT. The chain joins TRBV6-5 to TRBJ2-3, with D maybe TRBD1 (5 bases). Trimming took 7 bases from V and 2 from J, leaving 13 bases between them. CDR1 MNHEY and CDR2 SVGAGI come from the germline V gene. CDR3 length equals 14 residues.

This chain uses TRBV28 with TRBJ1-2, with D tentatively TRBD1 (6 bases). The V gene lost 5 bases and the J gene lost 5 bases, with 12 bases spanning the gap. The germline CDR1 and CDR2 sequences are MDHEN and SYDVKM. The CDR3 has 13 amino acids. The CDR3 reads CASSQGTEYGYTF. The CDR3 region has the DNA TGTGCCAGCAGTCAGGGGACCGAGTATGGCTACACCTTC.

This clone came up a few times. Here the CDR3 reads CASSVGSAGDPWEQFF. DNA of the CDR3: TGTGCCAGCAGCGTAGGATCAGCGGGGGACCCGTGGGAGCAGTTCTTC. The chain links TRBV9 to TRBJ2-1, with 8 bases aligning to TRBD2. Germline lookup yields CDR1 SGDLS and CDR2 YYNGEE. The CDR3 consists of 16 residues. With V trimmed by 0 bases and J by 10 bases, 12 bases remained unmatched.

The chain recombines TRBV7-9 with TRBJ1-1; D unresolved. CDR3 length equals 15 residues. V lost 5 bases and J lost 3, with 16 bases in between. The germline V gene encodes CDR1 SEHNR and CDR2 FQNEAQ (reference sequence). The CDR3 loop reads CASSDRSVKDTEAFF. CDR3 coding DNA: TGTGCCAGCAGCGACCGGAGTGTTAAGGACACTGAAGCTTTCTTT.

This clone came up a few times. The chain carries TRBV6-5 and TRBJ2-7; 10 nucleotides align to TRBD1. V lost 6 bases, J lost 4 bases, and 9 bases stayed unmatched. Germline CDR1 is MNHEY and CDR2 is SVGAGI. The CDR3 loop spans 15 amino acids. CDR3 loop: CASRTPGQGSYEQYF. The DNA of the CDR3 is TGTGCCAGCAGGACCCCGGGACAGGGGTCGTACGAGCAGTACTTC.

The chain has TRBV19 and TRBJ2-1; D remains ambiguous. Germline CDR1 LNHDA, CDR2 SQIVND (reference sequence). This CDR3 is 11 amino acids long. Trimming left V 5 bases short and J 7 bases short, with 6 bases between. The CDR3 DNA reads as TGTGCCAGTAGTGTCCTGAATGAGCAGTTCTTC. Protein product: CASSVLNEQFF.